The 26 T cell receptor beta chains in this list originate from one sample, sequenced in a study of OX40 agonist ivuxolimab in advanced cancers. Produced via immunoSEQ multiplex PCR; TCRdb's table is partial and in-frame only. This table has just under 65,000 clones, 75% to 95% appearing once. The sample here was CD4+ or CD8+ T cells sorted from blood, taken in a trial of the OX40 agonist ivuxolimab. The receptors were gathered from an adult with an advanced solid tumor such as melanoma, head and neck, liver or kidney cancer.

The chain has TRBV16 and TRBJ1-4, with D unresolved. The germline CDR1 and CDR2 sequences are KGHSY and FQNENV. The CDR3 is 15 amino acids. Trimming took 0 bases from V and 7 from J, leaving 12 bases between them. CDR3 sequence (DNA): TGTGCCAGCAGCCAATCCTCCTTAGGCGGTGAAAAACTGTTTTTT. Translated, it gives CASSQSSLGGEKLFF.

This chain joins TRBV6-6 and TRBJ2-3; TRBD1 matches at 9 bases. CDR1 and CDR2 from the germline V gene are MNHNY and SVGAGI (reference sequence). V lost 7 bases and J lost 1; bases outside the gene matches: 3. The CDR3 is 14 amino acids. The CDR3 sequence: CASKWTGGTDTQYF. The CDR3 DNA follows: TGTGCCAGCAAATGGACAGGGGGCACAGATACGCAGTATTTT.

The chain links TRBV6-6 to TRBJ1-2; 8 bases map to TRBD1. This CDR3 region has 15 residues. With 2 bases clipped from V and 3 bases from J, the junction kept 5 bases outside the gene matches. CDR1 and CDR2 (germline): MNHNY, SVGAGI (reference sequence). The CDR3 DNA sequence: TGTGCCAGCAGTTACCGTGGGACAGGCCACTATGGCTACACCTTC. Its translation: CASSYRGTGHYGYTF.

CDR3 protein: CASSLLGGGSQAFF. The CDR3 DNA reads TGTGCCAGCAGTTTACTGGGGGGCGGAAGCCAAGCTTTCTTT. This chain connects TRBV6-6 to TRBJ1-1; D might be TRBD1 (6 bases). The CDR3 contains 14 residues. V shed 4 bases and J shed 9 bases, with 18 bases lying between them. Germline V gene sequence: CDR1 MNHNY, CDR2 SVGAGI (reference sequence).

This clone was picked up one time. The chain couples TRBV4-1 to TRBJ2-7; the match to TRBD1 covers 9 bases. The ends lost 10 bases at V and 6 bases at J; junction bases unmatched: 13. There are 14 residues in the CDR3. The V gene's germline CDR1 is MGHRA and CDR2 YSYEKL. Written as DNA, the CDR3 is TGCGCCACCCGACAAGGGACAGGGACCGGCGAGCAGTACTTC. Amino acid sequence: CATRQGTGTGEQYF.

CDR3 bases: TGTGCCAGCAGTGTCCTAGCGGGAGGAAAGAATGAGCAGTTCTTC. Translated, it gives CASSVLAGGKNEQFF. The V and J genes are TRBV28 and TRBJ2-1, with TRBD2 identical over 11 bases. CDR3 length: 15 residues. The germline CDR1 and CDR2 sequences are MDHEN and SYDVKM. The junction had 7 bases not matched to a gene; V was cut back by 5 bases and J by 7 bases.

The CDR3 sequence is CASSSGDRVSYEQYF. The CDR3, as DNA: TGCGCCAGCAGCTCCGGGGACAGAGTAAGTTACGAGCAGTACTTC. The rearrangement uses TRBV5-1 and TRBJ2-5, with 7 positions matching TRBD1. The J call may be incorrect, as the DNA end agrees better with TRBJ2-7. The germline V gene has CDR1 SGHRS and CDR2 YFSETQ. CDR3 length equals 15 residues.

This clone has only one observation. The rearrangement joins TRBV18 to TRBJ2-5; D is unclear. This CDR3 has 13 amino acids. Looked up from germline, CDR1 is KGHSH and CDR2 is LQKENI. V gave up 3 bases and J gave up 5 bases, with 10 bases separating them. CDR3 protein: CASSPWVGETQYF. The CDR3, as DNA: TGTGCCAGCTCACCTTGGGTCGGGGAGACCCAGTACTTC.

The chain carries TRBV28 and TRBJ2-7; 8 bases agree with TRBD2. The CDR3 extends over 17 amino acids. J gave up 7 bases and V 1 base, and 15 bases lay outside the gene matches. Germline CDR1 reads MDHEN; CDR2 reads SYDVKM. The CDR3 nucleotides are TGTGCCAGCAGTTTATATGCTAGCGGGCGCGAAGGGGGGGAGCAGTACTTC. Protein: CASSLYASGREGGEQYF. Together with reference TRBV28 and TRBJ2-7, the CDR3 gives the full variable domain: DVKVTQSSRYLVKRTGEKVFLECVQDMDHENMFWYRQDPGLGLRLIYFSYDVKMKEKGDIPEGYSVSREKKERFSLILESASTNQTSMYLCASSLYASGREGGEQYFGPGTRLTVT.

The chain links TRBV28 to TRBJ2-1; TRBD1 matches at 11 bases. CDR1 MDHEN and CDR2 SYDVKM come from the germline V gene. CDR3 length: 15 residues. Trimming cost V 5 bases and J 6 bases; bases outside gene matches: 6. The CDR3 nucleotides read TGTGCCAGCAGTCGGGGACAGGGGGAGTTCAATGAGCAGTTCTTC. Encoded protein: CASSRGQGEFNEQFF.

This chain joins TRBV19 and TRBJ1-3, with D uncertain. Germline V CDR1 and CDR2: LNHDA, SQIVND (reference sequence). Trimming cost V 7 bases and J 0 bases, with 10 bases left between them. The CDR3 covers 14 residues. CDR3 amino acids: CASIGRDSGNTIYF. CDR3 DNA: TGTGCCAGTATCGGACGGGACTCTGGAAACACCATATATTTT. The whole variable domain, remainder taken from reference TRBV19 and TRBJ1-3, is DGGITQSPKYLFRKEGQNVTLSCEQNLNHDAMYWYRQDPGQGLRLIYYSQIVNDFQKGDIAEGYSVSREKKESFPLTVTSAQKNPTAFYLCASIGRDSGNTIYFGEGSWLTVV.

V is TRBV7-3 and J is TRBJ2-5; the D is unclear. Trimming removed 5 bases from V and 3 bases from J, with 16 bases in between. The CDR3 extends over 15 amino acids. In germline, CDR1 is SGHTA, CDR2 FQGTGA. This CDR3 reads CASSANLGREETQYF. In nucleotides, the CDR3 is TGTGCCAGCAGCGCCAACTTGGGCAGAGAAGAGACCCAGTACTTC.

This rearrangement joins TRBV4-1 to TRBJ2-2; D is unclear. V was pared by 0 bases and J by 6 bases, with 11 bases between. Germline CDR1 and CDR2: MGHRA and YSYEKL. This CDR3 is 15 amino acids long. This chain's CDR3 is CASSQDRAAPGELFF. The CDR3 DNA reads TGCGCCAGCAGCCAAGATAGGGCAGCCCCCGGGGAGCTGTTTTTT.

Only a few counts were recorded for this clone. The V and J genes are TRBV30 and TRBJ2-1; 9 bases align to TRBD1. The CDR3 runs 12 residues. Germline V gene lookup returns CDR1 GTSNPN and CDR2 SVGIG (reference sequence). V trimming: 3 bases; J trimming: 12 bases; junction bases outside the gene matches: 6. The CDR3 nucleotides are TGTGCCTGGAGGACAACAGGGGGCGGGCAGTTCTTC. It codes for CAWRTTGGGQFF.

The chain uses TRBV5-6 and TRBJ2-7; D ambiguous. This CDR3 spans 13 amino acids. Trimming left V 6 bases short and J 3 bases short, with 13 bases between. The germline V gene has CDR1 SGHDT and CDR2 YYEEEE. The CDR3 coding sequence is TGTGCCAGCACCCGGACGGAGCGCTACGAGCAGTACTTC. Its translation: CASTRTERYEQYF.

This sequence joins TRBV28 and TRBJ1-3; possible D gene TRBD1, 5 bases. V lost 4 bases, J lost 0 bases, and 10 bases lay in between. The CDR3 contains 15 residues. Germline V gene lookup returns CDR1 MDHEN and CDR2 SYDVKM. The chain's CDR3 is CASSWGGSSGNTIYF. CDR3 coding DNA: TGTGCCAGCAGTTGGGGGGGTAGCTCTGGAAACACCATATATTTT.

The chain joins TRBV7-2 to TRBJ2-2; D is ambiguous. The CDR3 covers 14 residues. Trimming removed 8 bases at V and 2 bases at J, with 12 bases between. The V gene's germline CDR1 is SGHTA and CDR2 FQGNSA. Written as DNA, the CDR3 is TGTGCCAGCCGGTTCCACCAAAACACCGGGGAGCTGTTTTTT. The encoded protein is CASRFHQNTGELFF.

The genes are TRBV4-1 and TRBJ2-7; 11 bases fit TRBD2. V lost 0 bases to trimming and J lost 2 bases; unmatched junction nucleotides: 9. Germline V gene lookup returns CDR1 MGHRA and CDR2 YSYEKL. The CDR3 is 18 amino acids. CDR3: CASSQEIAGGPYPYEQYF. The CDR3 nucleotides are TGCGCCAGCAGCCAAGAGATAGCGGGAGGGCCATATCCCTACGAGCAGTACTTC.

The chain is built from TRBV5-1 and TRBJ2-2; D tentatively fits TRBD1 or TRBD2 (5 bases each). V gave up 0 bases and J gave up 5 bases, with 11 bases separating them. CDR3 length: 15 amino acids. Per the germline V gene, CDR1 is SGHRS and CDR2 is YFSETQ. CDR3 DNA: TGCGCCAGCAGCTTGGAAGTGGGGGTTACCGGGGAGCTGTTTTTT. This gives the protein CASSLEVGVTGELFF.

This clone has a handful of counts. This chain links TRBV11-2 with TRBJ2-2; 9 nucleotides match TRBD2. Germline V lookup: CDR1 SGHAT, CDR2 FQNNGV. CDR3 size: 17 residues. V dropped 5 bases and J dropped 0; count of bases not matched to a gene: 7. This CDR3 reads CASSLRAGGPNTGELFF. CDR3 sequence (DNA): TGTGCCAGCAGCCTCCGGGCGGGAGGGCCGAACACCGGGGAGCTGTTTTTT. The variable domain in full, completed from reference TRBV11-2 and TRBJ2-2, reads EAGVAQSPRYKIIEKRQSVAFWCNPISGHATLYWYQQILGQGPKLLIQFQNNGVVDDSQLPKDRFSAERLKGVDSTLKIQPAKLEDSAVYLCASSLRAGGPNTGELFFGEGSRLTVL.

This rearrangement joins TRBV5-8 to TRBJ1-2, with D perhaps TRBD1 (6 bases). The CDR3 has 13 residues. Trimming left V 4 bases short and J 8 bases short, with 15 bases between. Germline V lookup: CDR1 SGHTS, CDR2 YDEGEE. CDR3 bases: TGTGCCAGCAGCCACAGGGCCCGGCGGGGCTACACCTTC. It codes for CASSHRARRGYTF.

V usage is TRBV14 and J usage is TRBJ2-7, with a weak D call TRBD2 (6 bases). The CDR3 spans 12 residues. From germline, CDR1 is SGHDN and CDR2 FVKESK. The ends were cut back, 0 bases at V and 12 bases at J, with 12 bases in the middle. CDR3 nucleotides: TGTGCCAGCAGCCAAGAGGTCGGGAGTGTGTACTTC. Residues: CASSQEVGSVYF.

This rearrangement joins TRBV29-1 to TRBJ2-3; D is perhaps TRBD1 (5 bases). Trimming took off 8 bases at V and 4 bases at J, with 10 bases between the two ends. Germline V gene data show CDR1 as SQVTM and CDR2 as ANQGSEA. This CDR3 contains 11 residues. CDR3 nucleotides: TGCAGCTTCAGGGTTGCAGATACGCAGTATTTT. This codes for CSFRVADTQYF.

The J gene is TRBJ2-1, the V gene TRBV14, with 9 nucleotides matching TRBD1. The germline V gene encodes CDR1 SGHDN and CDR2 FVKESK. With V trimmed by 0 bases and J by 11 bases, 8 bases remained unmatched. The CDR3 is made up of 15 amino acids. CDR3 bases: TGTGCCAGCAGCCAAGATCTGGCGGGACAGGGAAAGCAGTTCTTC. Protein: CASSQDLAGQGKQFF.

The J gene is TRBJ2-3, the V gene TRBV10-3; 8 bases are a match to TRBD2. This CDR3 comprises 13 residues. V shed 10 bases, J shed 3 bases, and the junction held 6 bases outside the gene matches. Germline V gene data show CDR1 as ENHRY and CDR2 as SYGVKD. The CDR3 protein is CATEAGATDTQYF. CDR3 bases: TGTGCCACCGAAGCGGGAGCGACAGATACGCAGTATTTT.

The chain employs TRBV29-1 and TRBJ1-1, with D possibly TRBD1 on 6 matching bases. The V gene's germline CDR1 is SQVTM and CDR2 ANQGSEA. V gave up 6 bases and J gave up 5 bases, with 16 bases separating them. The CDR3 covers 13 residues. In DNA, the CDR3 is TGCAGCGTACCCTCGGGGGCGGGTACTGAAGCTTTCTTT. Protein sequence: CSVPSGAGTEAFF.